This TCR beta chain was identified in a study of T-cell reconstitution after alpha-beta-depleted transplantation in children. Unique molecular identifiers featured in how the TCRbeta library was prepared. A single record per CDR3 protein comes from TCRdb applying MiXCR to the PCR reads. The repertoire includes some 120,000 distinct CDR3 sequences, 10% to 13% of them detected once, and roughly a third sits in the top ten. The V and J ends lost 9 bases and 5 bases respectively, with 26 bases between them. Germline CDR1 and CDR2: MNHNS and SASEGT. The CDR3 runs 16 residues. In this sample, this clonotype turned up a few times.

The sample consisted of PBMCs, taken before TCRalphabeta/CD19-depleted stem cell transplant. The V call is TRBV6-1, the J call TRBJ2-7; the D gene could be TRBD1 or TRBD2 (6 bases each). The TCR sequence derives from a boy younger than 10 with acute lymphoblastic leukemia, due to receive a stem cell transplant. In DNA, the CDR3 is TGTGCCAGAAATATTTCCCCAGGGGAGGTTCCAAACGAGCAGTACTTC. It encodes CARNISPGEVPNEQYF.